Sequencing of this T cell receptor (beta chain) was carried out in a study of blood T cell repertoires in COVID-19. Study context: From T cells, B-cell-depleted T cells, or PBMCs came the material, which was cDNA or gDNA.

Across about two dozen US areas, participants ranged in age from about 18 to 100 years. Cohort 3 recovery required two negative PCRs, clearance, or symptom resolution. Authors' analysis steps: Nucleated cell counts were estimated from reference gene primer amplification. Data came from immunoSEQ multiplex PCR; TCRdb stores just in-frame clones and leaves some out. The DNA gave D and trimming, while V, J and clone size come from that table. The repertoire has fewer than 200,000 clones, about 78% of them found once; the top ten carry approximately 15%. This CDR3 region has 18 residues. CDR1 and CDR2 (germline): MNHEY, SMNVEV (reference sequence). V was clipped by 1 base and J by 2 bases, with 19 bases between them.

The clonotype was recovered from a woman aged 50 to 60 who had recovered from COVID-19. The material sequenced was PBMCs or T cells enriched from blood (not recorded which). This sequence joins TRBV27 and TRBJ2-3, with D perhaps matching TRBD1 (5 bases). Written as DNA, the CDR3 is TGTGCCAGCAGTTTATGGGTCCCGTGGGGCCAGCACACAGATACGCAGTATTTT. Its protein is CASSLWVPWGQHTDTQYF.